These 15 T cell receptor beta chains originate from one sample sequenced in a study of STAT3 mutations in large granular lymphocyte leukemia. Study results and limitations: In T-cell large granular lymphocyte leukemia, about half of patients showed multiple immunodominant subclonotypes.

Sequencing used immunoSEQ multiplex PCR; TCRdb keeps in-frame clones, though not all of them. This table has around 8,600 clones, about 89% appearing once. Antigens for these TCRs are unknown. The sequencing input was peripheral blood mononuclear cells. These receptors all come from a man older than 75 with T-cell large granular lymphocyte leukemia. Some clones in this sample may be carry-over from other donors' samples.

This rearrangement joins TRBV27 to TRBJ2-3, with D possibly TRBD2 on 5 matching bases. Germline CDR1 MNHEY, CDR2 SMNVEV (reference sequence). Trimming stripped 3 bases from V and 2 bases from J, with 9 bases between. This CDR3 region has 14 residues. For the CDR3, the DNA is TGTGCCAGCAGTTTCCGGGGTTTCACAGATACGCAGTATTTT. It encodes CASSFRGFTDTQYF.

The CDR3 sequence is CASSRGEADTQYF. The CDR3 DNA reads as TGTGCCAGCTCACGCGGGGAAGCAGATACGCAGTATTTT. The V and J genes are TRBV18 and TRBJ2-3, with D possibly being TRBD2 (6 bases). The germline V gene has CDR1 KGHSH and CDR2 LQKENI. Trimming took off 4 bases at V and 4 bases at J, with 9 bases between the two ends. This CDR3 comprises 13 residues.

The V and J genes are TRBV30 and TRBJ2-3; D ambiguous. This CDR3 has 11 amino acids. The germline V gene has CDR1 GTSNPN and CDR2 SVGIG (reference sequence). Trimming removed 2 bases from V and 3 bases from J, with 3 bases in between. The CDR3: CAWSQTDTQYF. CDR3 nucleotides: TGTGCCTGGAGTCAGACAGATACGCAGTATTTT.

The chain is built from TRBV25-1 and TRBJ2-1; D is ambiguous. Germline V lookup: CDR1 MGHDK, CDR2 SYGVNS. V was clipped by 3 bases and J by 2 bases, with 11 bases between them. CDR3 length: 15 residues. The CDR3 region has the DNA TGTGCCAGCAGTGATGGTATAGCTCCCTACAATGAGCAGTTCTTC. It is translated as CASSDGIAPYNEQFF.

The CDR3 sequence is CASSRLKGGLASPGANVLTF. CDR3 nucleotide sequence: TGTGCCAGCAGCCGGCTTAAAGGGGGATTGGCAAGCCCTGGGGCCAACGTCCTGACTTTC. The chain links TRBV13 to TRBJ2-6, with D perhaps TRBD1 (6 bases). Germline V lookup: CDR1 PRHDT, CDR2 FYEKMQ (reference sequence). V lost 5 bases to trimming and J lost 2 bases, with 25 bases between them. This CDR3 has 20 amino acids.

This chain joins TRBV6-5 and TRBJ1-3, with a tentative D call TRBD1 (6 bases). V dropped 0 bases and J dropped 4 bases, with 10 bases sitting between them. Per the germline V gene, CDR1 is MNHEY and CDR2 is SVGAGI. This CDR3 has 15 residues. CDR3 coding DNA: TGTGCCAGCAGTTACTCGAATCAGGGGGGAAACACCATATATTTT. Its translation is CASSYSNQGGNTIYF.

J is TRBJ2-1 and V is TRBV30, with 10 bases aligning to TRBD2. The CDR3 spans 17 residues. Germline loops: CDR1 GTSNPN, CDR2 SVGIG (reference sequence). V lost 0 bases, J lost 6 bases, and 11 bases stayed unmatched. The CDR3 loop reads CAWSVSGSGGVLNEQFF. The CDR3 coding sequence is TGTGCCTGGAGTGTATCCGGAAGCGGGGGGGTCCTCAATGAGCAGTTCTTC.

As for this clone: The junction departs from germline at one end; a sequencing error may be responsible. The V gene is TRBV20-1, the J gene TRBJ1-2, with D hard to call. CDR1 and CDR2 from the germline V gene are DFQATT and SNEGSKA (reference sequence). The CDR3 has 11 amino acids. The CDR3 region has the DNA TGCAGTGCTAGTCGGCTGGATGGCCAGGCCTTC. It specifies CSASRLDGQAF.

This rearrangement joins TRBV7-3 to TRBJ2-6; D gene uncertain. Trimming took off 2 bases at V and 4 bases at J, with 9 bases between the two ends. Germline CDR1 reads SGHTA; CDR2 reads FQGTGA. CDR3 length equals 15 residues. CDR3 nucleotide sequence: TGTGCCAGCAGCTTACGAGGTCTAGGGGCCAACGTCCTGACTTTC. Translated: CASSLRGLGANVLTF.

The genes are TRBV7-9 and TRBJ1-1; a weak D match, TRBD1 (5 bases). Germline CDR1 and CDR2: SEHNR and FQNEAQ (reference sequence). The CDR3 runs 15 residues. Between the trimmed V and J ends, which lost 6 bases and 6 bases, there was a span of 20 bases. CDR3 DNA sequence: TGTGCCAGCAGACATCCCATACCAGGGTTGGCTGAAGCTTTCTTT. This codes for CASRHPIPGLAEAFF.

This clone was recorded once. The V gene is TRBV13, the J gene TRBJ2-7, with 13 bases identical to TRBD2. This CDR3 has 20 residues. V lost 5 bases and J lost 0; bases outside the gene matches: 16. Per the germline V gene, CDR1 is PRHDT and CDR2 is FYEKMQ (reference sequence). CDR3 nucleotide sequence: TGTGCCAGCAGCATCACCCCACCACTAGCGGGGGGGTCCATCTCCTACGAGCAGTACTTC. Protein: CASSITPPLAGGSISYEQYF. Based on the CDR3 plus reference TRBV13 and TRBJ2-7, the full variable domain is AAGVIQSPRHLIKEKRETATLKCYPIPRHDTVYWYQQGPGQDPQFLISFYEKMQSDKGSIPDRFSAQQFSDYHSELNMSSLELGDSALYFCASSITPPLAGGSISYEQYFGPGTRLTVT.

V gene TRBV6-6 combines with J gene TRBJ2-7; D may be TRBD1 or TRBD2 (6 bases each). The V end lost 0 bases, the J end lost 7 bases, and 13 bases lay between the germline ends. This CDR3 has 14 residues. CDR1 and CDR2 from the germline V gene are MNHNY and SVGAGI (reference sequence). CDR3 nucleotide sequence: TGTGCCAGCAGTTACTCCCATGGGGGGCAAGAGCAGTACTTC. Protein: CASSYSHGGQEQYF.

This chain joins TRBV7-3 and TRBJ2-1, with 13 bases that match TRBD2. Germline CDR1 reads SGHTA; CDR2 reads FQGTGA. The CDR3 has 14 amino acids. J gave up 8 bases and V 5 bases, and 3 bases lay outside the gene matches. CDR3 nucleotides: TGTGCCAGCAGCACTAGCGGGGGGGTGGATGAGCAGTTCTTC. Its protein product is CASSTSGGVDEQFF. Full variable domain (rest looked up from reference TRBV7-3 and TRBJ2-1): GAGVSQTPSNKVTEKGKYVELRCDPISGHTALYWYRQSLGQGPEFLIYFQGTGAADDSGLPNDRFFAVRPEGSVSTLKIQRTERGDSAVYLCASSTSGGVDEQFFGPGTRLTVL.

The chain links TRBV6-5 to TRBJ2-7; possibly TRBD1 or TRBD2 for D (5 bases each). There are 15 residues in the CDR3. The V and J ends lost 8 bases and 3 bases respectively, with 20 bases between them. The V gene's germline CDR1 is MNHEY and CDR2 SVGAGI. CDR3: CASGFGAGSIYEQYF. CDR3 coding DNA: TGTGCCAGCGGGTTCGGGGCAGGGTCGATCTACGAGCAGTACTTC.

The chain employs TRBV6-1 and TRBJ1-5; the D gene is possibly TRBD1 (5 bases). The germline V gene has CDR1 MNHNS and CDR2 SASEGT. V was shortened by 2 bases and J by 6 bases, with 11 bases between the two germline ends. The CDR3 extends over 14 amino acids. CDR3 region: CASSETPGTQPQHF. The CDR3 bases are TGTGCCAGCAGTGAAACCCCAGGGACTCAGCCCCAGCATTTT.